Included here is one TCR beta chain sequence, with context. The antigen is undetermined. V was clipped by 1 base and J by 4 bases, with 17 bases between them. The germline gives CDR1 LNHNV, CDR2 YYDKDF (reference sequence). This CDR3 spans 16 amino acids. The sample is drawn from a study of CD8+CD57+ T cells in acquired aplastic anemia. In the study overall: Recorded DNA amounts for sorted CD4+ and CD8+ cells had an average of around 3.4 ug.

Sequencing involved patients with CD8+CD57+ cell expansion previously shown by flow cytometry. All participating patients were living with severe acquired aplastic anemia. According to the study, genomic DNA was the template for TCR beta VDJ and CDR3 profiling. TCRdb re-analysed the reads in MiXCR, keeping a single row per CDR3 protein. This sample has approximately 190,000 distinct CDR3 sequences, with under 55% found just once. Whole-study findings and limits: CD8+ Simpson's diversity in patients was not significantly different from that in controls. Roughly 28 was the count of CD8+ CDR3 sequences that patients shared with controls.

The clonotype comes from a human donor with aplastic anemia. This sequence joins TRBV15 and TRBJ2-7, with D possibly being TRBD2 (5 bases). Specimen: sorted CD4+, CD8+, or CD8+CD57+ T cells (not recorded which) from PBMCs. The CDR3 region has the DNA TGTGCCACCAGCAGAGTAGAGGGTGCTGAATCTTACGAGCAGTACTTC. Protein product: CATSRVEGAESYEQYF.